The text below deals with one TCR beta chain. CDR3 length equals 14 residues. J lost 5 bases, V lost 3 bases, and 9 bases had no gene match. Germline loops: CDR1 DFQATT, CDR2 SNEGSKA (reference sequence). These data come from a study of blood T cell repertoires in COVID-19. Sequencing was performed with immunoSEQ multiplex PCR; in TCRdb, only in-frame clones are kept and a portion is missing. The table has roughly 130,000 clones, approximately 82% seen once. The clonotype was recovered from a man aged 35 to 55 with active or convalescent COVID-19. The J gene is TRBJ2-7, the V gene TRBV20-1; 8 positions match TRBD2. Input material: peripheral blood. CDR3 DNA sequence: TGCAGTGCTAGTTCTCGGCGGGGGGCGCACGAGCAGTACTTC. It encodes CSASSRRGAHEQYF.